Listed below are T cell receptor beta chains from one sample, sequenced in a study of shared T cell receptors in the human thymus. Sequenced by immunoSEQ multiplex PCR; TCRdb stores in-frame clones only, minus some. The sample has around 730,000 clones, approximately 83% seen once; the top ten hold 0.0095% to 0.013%. This same sample was also taken into another study, of human thymus T cells.

The sample taken for sequencing was thymocytes. The receptors here all came from a girl under three years old with a congenital heart defect. CDR3s include the opening cysteine and the closing phenylalanine or tryptophan. The order of the fields is J gene, V gene, CDR3 protein.

j_gene: TRBJ1-5
v_gene: TRBV29-1
CDR3aa: CSVQTGDSNQPQHF

j_gene: TRBJ1-2
v_gene: TRBV14
CDR3aa: CASSQERNGYTF

j_gene: TRBJ1-6
v_gene: TRBV2
CDR3aa: CASSEGGPFYNSPLHF

j_gene: TRBJ1-6
v_gene: TRBV19
CDR3aa: CASSAHQYSVESHSPLHF

j_gene: TRBJ1-6
v_gene: TRBV18
CDR3aa: CASSPPGSSPLHF

j_gene: TRBJ1-2
v_gene: TRBV6-1
CDR3aa: CASSETRGGPRSYGYTF

j_gene: TRBJ2-3
v_gene: TRBV7-6
CDR3aa: CASSLARLAGAPSTDTQYF

j_gene: TRBJ1-1
v_gene: TRBV2
CDR3aa: CASSEEPNNTEAFF

j_gene: TRBJ2-7
v_gene: TRBV11-2
CDR3aa: CASSPNGSDSYYEQYF

j_gene: TRBJ2-1
v_gene: TRBV12-5
CDR3aa: CASGLLWSPSSYNEQFF

j_gene: TRBJ1-4
v_gene: TRBV4-2
CDR3aa: CASSQDSGQGGEKLFF

j_gene: TRBJ1-2
v_gene: TRBV29-1
CDR3aa: CSGGTGGYGYTF

j_gene: TRBJ1-4
v_gene: TRBV5-6
CDR3aa: CASSFGVRTNEKLFF

j_gene: TRBJ2-2
v_gene: TRBV10-1
CDR3aa: CASSGDRGKPKKGGELFF

j_gene: TRBJ2-5
v_gene: TRBV5-1
CDR3aa: CASSLGGGWKTQYF

j_gene: TRBJ1-1
v_gene: TRBV4-1
CDR3aa: CASSQADFTGTPGRTEAFF

j_gene: TRBJ2-7
v_gene: TRBV7-8
CDR3aa: CASSLAQGHYEQYF

j_gene: TRBJ2-7
v_gene: TRBV7-9
CDR3aa: CASSWEPTPHYEQYF

j_gene: TRBJ1-2
v_gene: TRBV7-8
CDR3aa: CASSEATGSFPGCTF

j_gene: TRBJ1-2
v_gene: TRBV28
CDR3aa: CASSPYGYTF

j_gene: TRBJ2-7
v_gene: TRBV27
CDR3aa: CASSLSNRFPSYEQYF

j_gene: TRBJ2-4
v_gene: TRBV28
CDR3aa: CASSFPLGGKNIQYF

j_gene: TRBJ1-4
v_gene: TRBV7-8
CDR3aa: CASSRGQKINEKLFF

j_gene: TRBJ2-3
v_gene: TRBV14
CDR3aa: CASSQGTGGASTDTQYF

j_gene: TRBJ1-1
v_gene: TRBV28
CDR3aa: CASSPGQTNTEAFF

j_gene: TRBJ2-4
v_gene: TRBV18
CDR3aa: CASSPPPQDLAKNIQYF

j_gene: TRBJ2-7
v_gene: TRBV5-1
CDR3aa: CASSLVPTGITYEQYF

j_gene: TRBJ2-6
v_gene: TRBV12-5
CDR3aa: CASGFAEPTGGSGANVLTF

j_gene: TRBJ1-1
v_gene: TRBV5-1
CDR3aa: CASSFYRVAEAFF

j_gene: TRBJ2-7
v_gene: TRBV7-9
CDR3aa: CASSLGDGAGFDEQYF

j_gene: TRBJ1-1
v_gene: TRBV5-1
CDR3aa: CASSPQTLNTEAFF

j_gene: TRBJ2-5
v_gene: TRBV27
CDR3aa: CASSFRSSGTQYF

j_gene: TRBJ1-1
v_gene: TRBV14
CDR3aa: CASSHRGTEAFF

j_gene: TRBJ2-4
v_gene: TRBV6-1
CDR3aa: CASSEDEGLAGAKNIQYF

j_gene: TRBJ1-2
v_gene: TRBV6-1
CDR3aa: CASSDTTGWGYGYTF

j_gene: TRBJ2-1
v_gene: TRBV5-6
CDR3aa: CASRRETGLAYNEQFF

j_gene: TRBJ2-1
v_gene: TRBV4-1
CDR3aa: CASSQVPSGGVIRSSYNEQFF

j_gene: TRBJ1-5
v_gene: TRBV2
CDR3aa: CASSTAHGGQPQHF

j_gene: TRBJ1-4
v_gene: TRBV2
CDR3aa: CASSDEPDRGKEKLFF

j_gene: TRBJ2-1
v_gene: TRBV19
CDR3aa: CASSPSHTSGPSYNEQFF

j_gene: TRBJ1-6
v_gene: TRBV7-2
CDR3aa: CASSLGLPSSSYNSPLHF

j_gene: TRBJ2-7
v_gene: TRBV14
CDR3aa: CASSQVGPVAGGDEQYF

j_gene: TRBJ2-1
v_gene: TRBV6-4
CDR3aa: CASSTSGDFNEQFF

j_gene: TRBJ2-1
v_gene: TRBV28
CDR3aa: CATTTGTRVMSEQFF

j_gene: TRBJ1-5
v_gene: TRBV19
CDR3aa: CASSTEDRVSNQPQHF

j_gene: TRBJ2-2
v_gene: TRBV7-9
CDR3aa: CASSLDVVRGPFGELFF

j_gene: TRBJ2-1
v_gene: TRBV10-3
CDR3aa: CAISESGTSGGQNNEQFF

j_gene: TRBJ1-2
v_gene: TRBV19
CDR3aa: CASSQGPGGNYGYTF

j_gene: TRBJ1-2
v_gene: TRBV6-6
CDR3aa: CASSYFQEQGKRGYTF

j_gene: TRBJ2-7
v_gene: TRBV5-1
CDR3aa: CASSSSPGLANEQYF